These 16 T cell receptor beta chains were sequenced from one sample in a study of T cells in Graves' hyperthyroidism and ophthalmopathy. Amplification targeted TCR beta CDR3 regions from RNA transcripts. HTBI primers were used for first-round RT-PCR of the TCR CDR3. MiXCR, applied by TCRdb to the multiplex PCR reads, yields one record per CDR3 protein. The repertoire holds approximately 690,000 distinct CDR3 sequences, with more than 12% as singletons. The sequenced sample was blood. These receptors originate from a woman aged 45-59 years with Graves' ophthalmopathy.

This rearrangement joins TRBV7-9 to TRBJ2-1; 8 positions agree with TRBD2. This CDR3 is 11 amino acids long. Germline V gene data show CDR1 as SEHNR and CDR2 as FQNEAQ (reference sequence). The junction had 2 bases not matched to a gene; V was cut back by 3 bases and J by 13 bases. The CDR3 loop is CASSFSGNQFF. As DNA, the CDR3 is TGTGCCAGCAGCTTTAGCGGGAACCAGTTCTTC.

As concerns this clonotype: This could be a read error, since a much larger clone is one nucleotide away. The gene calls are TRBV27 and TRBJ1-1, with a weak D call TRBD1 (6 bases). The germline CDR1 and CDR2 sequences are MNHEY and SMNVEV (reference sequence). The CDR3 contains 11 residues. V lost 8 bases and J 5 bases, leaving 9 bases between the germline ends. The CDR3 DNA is TGTGCCAGCGGACAGTCGACTGAAGCTTTCTTT. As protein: CASGQSTEAFF.

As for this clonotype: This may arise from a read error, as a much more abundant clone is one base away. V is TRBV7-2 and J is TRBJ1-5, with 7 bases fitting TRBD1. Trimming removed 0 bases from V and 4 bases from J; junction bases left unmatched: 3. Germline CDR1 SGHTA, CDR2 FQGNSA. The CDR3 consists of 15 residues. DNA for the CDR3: TGTACCAGCAGCTTAGCAGGGACAGATAATCAGCCCCAGCATTTT. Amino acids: CTSSLAGTDNQPQHF.

The CDR3 here is CATSDVSGSPSSYEQYF. The CDR3 nucleotides are TGTGCCACCAGCGATGTTAGCGGGAGCCCAAGCTCCTACGAGCAGTACTTC. The chain has TRBV15 and TRBJ2-7; TRBD2 matches at 9 bases. The V and J ends lost 5 bases and 0 bases, in that order; junction bases with no gene match: 11. The CDR3 loop spans 17 amino acids. CDR1 is LNHNV and CDR2 is YYDKDF in the germline V gene (reference sequence).

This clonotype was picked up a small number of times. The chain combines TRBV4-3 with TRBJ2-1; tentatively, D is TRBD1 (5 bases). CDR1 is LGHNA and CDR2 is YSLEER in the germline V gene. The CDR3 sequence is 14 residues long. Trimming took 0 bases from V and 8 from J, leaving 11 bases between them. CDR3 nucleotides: TGCGCCAGCAGCCAAGATACCAGGGTGGATGAGCAGTTCTTC. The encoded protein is CASSQDTRVDEQFF.

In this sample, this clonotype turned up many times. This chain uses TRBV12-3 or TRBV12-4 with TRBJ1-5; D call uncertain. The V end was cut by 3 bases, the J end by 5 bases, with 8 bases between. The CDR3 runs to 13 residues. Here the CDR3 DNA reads TGTGCCAGCAGTTTGAGGCGGGATCAGCCCCAGCATTTT. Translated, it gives CASSLRRDQPQHF.

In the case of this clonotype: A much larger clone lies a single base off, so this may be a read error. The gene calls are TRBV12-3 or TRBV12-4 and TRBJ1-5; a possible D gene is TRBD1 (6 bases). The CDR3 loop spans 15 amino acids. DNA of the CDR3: TGTGCCAACAGTGGGGGACACCCCAGCAATCAGCCCCAGCATTTT. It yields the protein CANSGGHPSNQPQHF.

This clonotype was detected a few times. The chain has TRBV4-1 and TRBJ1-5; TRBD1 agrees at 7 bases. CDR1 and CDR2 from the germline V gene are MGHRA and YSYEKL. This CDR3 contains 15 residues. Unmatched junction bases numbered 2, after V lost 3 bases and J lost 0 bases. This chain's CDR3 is CASSHPGGSNQPQHF. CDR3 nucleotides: TGCGCCAGCAGCCACCCAGGGGGTAGCAATCAGCCCCAGCATTTT.

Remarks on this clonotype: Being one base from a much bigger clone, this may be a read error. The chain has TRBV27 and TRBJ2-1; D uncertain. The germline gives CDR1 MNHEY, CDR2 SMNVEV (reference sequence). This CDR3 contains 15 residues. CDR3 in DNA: TGTACCAGCAGTCCCGTCCCGGCATCCTACAATGAGCAGTTCTTC. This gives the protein CTSSPVPASYNEQFF.

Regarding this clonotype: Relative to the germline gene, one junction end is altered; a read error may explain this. CDR3 bases: TGTGCTAGCAGCTTAAACCTGGGGACATACGAGCAGTACTTC. This codes for CASSLNLGTYEQYF. The chain uses TRBV7-7 and TRBJ2-7, with D perhaps matching TRBD1 (6 bases). The CDR3 covers 14 residues. Germline assignment: CDR1 SSHAT and CDR2 FNYEAQ (reference sequence). The full variable domain, with the rest looked up from reference TRBV7-7 and TRBJ2-7, is GAGVSQSPRYKVTKRGQDVTLRCDPISSHATLYWYQQALGQGPEFLTYFNYEAQPDKSGLPSDRFSAERPEGSISTLTIQRTEQRDSAMYRCASSLNLGTYEQYFGPGTRLTVT.

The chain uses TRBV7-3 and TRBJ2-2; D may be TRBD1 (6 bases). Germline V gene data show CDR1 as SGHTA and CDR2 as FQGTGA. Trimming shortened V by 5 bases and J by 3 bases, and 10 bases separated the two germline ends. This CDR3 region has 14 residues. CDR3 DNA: TGTGCCAGCAGCGCCCGGACAGACACCGGGGAGCTGTTTTTT. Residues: CASSARTDTGELFF.

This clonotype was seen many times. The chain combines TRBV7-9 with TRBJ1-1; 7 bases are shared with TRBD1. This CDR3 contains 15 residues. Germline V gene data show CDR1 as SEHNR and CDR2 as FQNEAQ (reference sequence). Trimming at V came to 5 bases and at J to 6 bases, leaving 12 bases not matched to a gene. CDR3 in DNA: TGTGCCAGCAGCACCAGACAGGGTAAAGTTTCTGAAGCTTTCTTT. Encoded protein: CASSTRQGKVSEAFF.

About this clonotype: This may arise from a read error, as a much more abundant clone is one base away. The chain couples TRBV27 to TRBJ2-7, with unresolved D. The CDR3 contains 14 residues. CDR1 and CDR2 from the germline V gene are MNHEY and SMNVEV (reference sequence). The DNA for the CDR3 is TGTACCAGCAGTTACCGGACCATTAACAGCGAGCAGTACTTC. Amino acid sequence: CTSSYRTINSEQYF.

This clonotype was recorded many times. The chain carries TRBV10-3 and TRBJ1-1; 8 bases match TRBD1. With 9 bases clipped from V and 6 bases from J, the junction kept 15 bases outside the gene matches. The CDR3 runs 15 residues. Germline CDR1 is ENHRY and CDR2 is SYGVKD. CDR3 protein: CAITDRDTFSAEAFF. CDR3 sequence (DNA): TGTGCCATTACGGACAGGGACACGTTTTCGGCTGAAGCTTTCTTT.

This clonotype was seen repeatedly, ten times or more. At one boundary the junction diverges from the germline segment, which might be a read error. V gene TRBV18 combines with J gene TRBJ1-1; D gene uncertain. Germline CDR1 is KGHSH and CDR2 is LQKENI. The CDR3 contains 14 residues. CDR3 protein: CASPPPRVNTEAFF. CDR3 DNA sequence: TGTGCCAGCCCACCACCCCGGGTGAACACTGAAGCTTTCTTT. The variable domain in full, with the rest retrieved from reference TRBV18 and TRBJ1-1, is NAGVMQNPRHLVRRRGQEARLRCSPMKGHSHVYWYRQLPEEGLKFMVYLQKENIIDESGMPKERFSAEFPKEGPSILRIQQVVRGDSAAYFCASPPPRVNTEAFFGQGTRLTVV.

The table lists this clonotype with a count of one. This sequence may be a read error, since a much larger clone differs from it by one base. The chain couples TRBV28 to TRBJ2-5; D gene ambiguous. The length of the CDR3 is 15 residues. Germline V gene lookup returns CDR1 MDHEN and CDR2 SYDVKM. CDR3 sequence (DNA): TGTGCCAGCAGTCCCGGTCGCCGCACACAAGAGACCCAGCACTTC. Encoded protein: CASSPGRRTQETQHF.